This T cell receptor beta chain is from a study of blood T cell repertoires in COVID-19. Produced via immunoSEQ multiplex PCR; TCRdb's table is partial and in-frame only. The sample carries about 380,000 clones, more than 75% recorded once. Germline V gives CDR1 LGHDT, CDR2 YNNKEL (reference sequence). J lost 3 bases, V lost 4 bases, and 5 bases had no gene match. This CDR3 contains 14 residues. This receptor was obtained from a woman under 30 who had recovered from COVID-19. The rearrangement links TRBV3-1 (or the pseudogene TRBV3-2) to TRBJ2-5, with TRBD1 identical over 7 bases. Sequenced material: PBMCs or T cells enriched from blood (not recorded which). Written as DNA, the CDR3 is TGTGCCAGCAGCCTCGCCGGGACAGAAGAGACCCAGTACTTC. This sequence encodes CASSLAGTEETQYF.